This TCR beta chain was sequenced for a study of blood T cell repertoires in COVID-19. Method: immunoSEQ multiplex PCR; TCRdb's copy keeps in-frame clones and lacks some. The sample lists around 200,000 clones; approximately 81% were seen once. With respect to this clone: At the DNA level, this CDR3 is encoded by other sequences in the same sample as well.

The CDR3 covers 14 residues. The trim removed 2 bases at V and 2 bases at J, leaving 1 base unmatched. CDR1 is MNHEY and CDR2 is SVGAGI in the germline V gene. This clonotype was obtained from a woman aged 80 or over with acute or convalescent COVID-19. The genes are TRBV6-5 and TRBJ2-7, with 9 bases fitting TRBD1. The sample comprised peripheral blood. The DNA for the CDR3 is TGTGCCAGCAGTTACGGGACAGGGACCTACGAGCAGTACTTC. Its protein is CASSYGTGTYEQYF.